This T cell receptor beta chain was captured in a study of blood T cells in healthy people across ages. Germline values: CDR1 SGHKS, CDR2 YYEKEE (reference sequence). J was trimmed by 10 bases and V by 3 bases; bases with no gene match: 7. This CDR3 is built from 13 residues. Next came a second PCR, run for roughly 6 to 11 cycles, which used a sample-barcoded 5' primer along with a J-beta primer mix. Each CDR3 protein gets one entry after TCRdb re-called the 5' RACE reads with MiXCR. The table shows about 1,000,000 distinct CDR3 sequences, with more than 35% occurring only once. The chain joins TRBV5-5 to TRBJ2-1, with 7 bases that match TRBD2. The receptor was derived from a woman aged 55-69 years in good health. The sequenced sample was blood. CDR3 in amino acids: CASSSPAGVEQFF. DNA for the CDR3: TGTGCCAGCAGCTCCCCGGCGGGAGTCGAGCAGTTCTTC.